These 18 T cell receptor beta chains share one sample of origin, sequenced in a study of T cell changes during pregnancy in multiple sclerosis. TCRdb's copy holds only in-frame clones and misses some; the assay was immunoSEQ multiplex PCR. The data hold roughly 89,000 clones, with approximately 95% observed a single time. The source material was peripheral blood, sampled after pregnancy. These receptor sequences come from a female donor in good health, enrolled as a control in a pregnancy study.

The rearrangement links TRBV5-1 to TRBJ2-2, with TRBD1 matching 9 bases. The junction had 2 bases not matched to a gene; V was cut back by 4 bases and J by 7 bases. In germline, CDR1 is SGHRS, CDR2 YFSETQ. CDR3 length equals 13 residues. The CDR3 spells CASSRTGDGELFF. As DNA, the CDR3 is TGCGCCAGCAGCCGGACAGGGGACGGGGAGCTGTTTTTT.

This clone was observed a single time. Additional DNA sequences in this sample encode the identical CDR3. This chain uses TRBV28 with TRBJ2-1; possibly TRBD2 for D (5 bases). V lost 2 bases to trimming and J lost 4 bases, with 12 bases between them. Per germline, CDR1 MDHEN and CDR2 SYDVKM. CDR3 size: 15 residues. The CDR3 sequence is CASSLTSGPYNEQFF. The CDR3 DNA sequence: TGTGCCAGCAGTTTAACGAGCGGCCCTTACAATGAGCAGTTCTTC.

The CDR3 DNA reads TGTGCCACCAGGGACAGGGTGGCCCCATTAGTAGGTACAGATACGCAGTATTTT. The encoded protein is CATRDRVAPLVGTDTQYF. The rearrangement links TRBV10-3 to TRBJ2-3; 9 bases fit TRBD1. Germline V gene sequence: CDR1 ENHRY, CDR2 SYGVKD. The CDR3 is 18 residues long. V dropped 10 bases and J dropped 3; count of bases not matched to a gene: 20.

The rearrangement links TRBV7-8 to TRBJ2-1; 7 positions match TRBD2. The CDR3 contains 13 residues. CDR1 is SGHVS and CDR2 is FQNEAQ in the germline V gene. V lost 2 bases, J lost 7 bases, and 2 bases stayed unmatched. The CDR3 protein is CASSLNGGNEQFF. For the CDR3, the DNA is TGTGCCAGCAGCTTAAACGGGGGGAATGAGCAGTTCTTC. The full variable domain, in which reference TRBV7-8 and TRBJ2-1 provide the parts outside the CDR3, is GAGVSQSPRYKVAKRGQDVALRCDPISGHVSLFWYQQALGQGPEFLTYFQNEAQLDKSGLPSDRFFAERPEGSVSTLKIQRTQQEDSAVYLCASSLNGGNEQFFGPGTRLTVL.

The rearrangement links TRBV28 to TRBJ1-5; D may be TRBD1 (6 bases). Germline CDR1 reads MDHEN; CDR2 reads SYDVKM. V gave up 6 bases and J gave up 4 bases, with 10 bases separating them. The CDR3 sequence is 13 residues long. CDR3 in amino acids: CASRRTENQPQHF. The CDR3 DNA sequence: TGTGCCAGCAGACGGACAGAGAATCAGCCCCAGCATTTT. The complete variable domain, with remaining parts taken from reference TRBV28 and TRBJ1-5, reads DVKVTQSSRYLVKRTGEKVFLECVQDMDHENMFWYRQDPGLGLRLIYFSYDVKMKEKGDIPEGYSVSREKKERFSLILESASTNQTSMYLCASRRTENQPQHFGDGTRLSIL.

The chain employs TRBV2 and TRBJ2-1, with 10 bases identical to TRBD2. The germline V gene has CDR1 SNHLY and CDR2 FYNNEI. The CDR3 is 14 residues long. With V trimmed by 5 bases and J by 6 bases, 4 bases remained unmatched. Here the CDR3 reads CASSLLAGANEQFF. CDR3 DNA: TGTGCCAGCAGTTTGCTAGCGGGGGCCAATGAGCAGTTCTTC. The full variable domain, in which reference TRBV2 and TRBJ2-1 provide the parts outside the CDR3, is EPEVTQTPSHQVTQMGQEVILRCVPISNHLYFYWYRQILGQKVEFLVSFYNNEISEKSEIFDDQFSVERPDGSNFTLKIRSTKLEDSAMYFCASSLLAGANEQFFGPGTRLTVL.

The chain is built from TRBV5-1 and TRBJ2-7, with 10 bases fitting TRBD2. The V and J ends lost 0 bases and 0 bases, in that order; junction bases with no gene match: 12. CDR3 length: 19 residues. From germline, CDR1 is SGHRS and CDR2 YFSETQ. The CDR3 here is CASSLEPGSTSGYSYEQYF. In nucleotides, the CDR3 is TGCGCCAGCAGCTTGGAGCCCGGGTCGACTAGCGGGTACTCCTACGAGCAGTACTTC.

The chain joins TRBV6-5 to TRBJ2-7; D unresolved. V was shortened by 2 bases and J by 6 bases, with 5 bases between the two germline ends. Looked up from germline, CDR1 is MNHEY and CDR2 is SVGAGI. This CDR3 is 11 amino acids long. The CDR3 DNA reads TGTGCCAGCAGTTACGGGCGCGAGCAGTACTTC. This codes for CASSYGREQYF.

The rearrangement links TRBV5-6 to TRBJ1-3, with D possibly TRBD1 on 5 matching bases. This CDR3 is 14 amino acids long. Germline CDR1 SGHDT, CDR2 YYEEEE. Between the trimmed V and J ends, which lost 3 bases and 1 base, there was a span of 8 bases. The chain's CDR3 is CASSSGGSGNTIYF. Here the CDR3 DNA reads TGTGCCAGCAGCTCGGGGGGTTCTGGAAACACCATATATTTT.

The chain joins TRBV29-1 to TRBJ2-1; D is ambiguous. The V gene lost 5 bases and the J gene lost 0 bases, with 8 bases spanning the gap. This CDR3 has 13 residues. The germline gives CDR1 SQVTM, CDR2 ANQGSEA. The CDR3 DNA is TGCAGCGTTCGGGTTAGCTCCTACAATGAGCAGTTCTTC. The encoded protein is CSVRVSSYNEQFF.

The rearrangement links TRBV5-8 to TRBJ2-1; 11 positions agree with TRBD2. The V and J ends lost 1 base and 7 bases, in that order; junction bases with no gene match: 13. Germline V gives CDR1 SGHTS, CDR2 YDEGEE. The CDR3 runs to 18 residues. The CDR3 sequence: CASSLLPSGRFTWNEQFF. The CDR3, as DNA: TGTGCCAGCAGCTTGCTTCCTAGCGGGAGGTTCACCTGGAATGAGCAGTTCTTC.

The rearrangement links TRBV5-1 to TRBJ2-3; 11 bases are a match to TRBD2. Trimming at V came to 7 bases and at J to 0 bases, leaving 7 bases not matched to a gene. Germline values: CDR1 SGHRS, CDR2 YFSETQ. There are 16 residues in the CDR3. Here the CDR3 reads CASSRGTSGSTDTQYF. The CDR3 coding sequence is TGCGCCAGCTCCCGGGGGACTAGCGGAAGCACAGATACGCAGTATTTT.

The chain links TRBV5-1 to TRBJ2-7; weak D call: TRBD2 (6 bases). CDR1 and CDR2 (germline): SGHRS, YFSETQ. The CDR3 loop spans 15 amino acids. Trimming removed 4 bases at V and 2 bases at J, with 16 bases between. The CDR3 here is CASSPSGSGTYEQYF. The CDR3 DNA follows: TGCGCCAGCAGCCCCTCGGGTAGCGGTACCTACGAGCAGTACTTC. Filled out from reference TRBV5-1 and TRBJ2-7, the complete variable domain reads KAGVTQTPRYLIKTRGQQVTLSCSPISGHRSVSWYQQTPGQGLQFLFEYFSETQRNKGNFPGRFSGRQFSNSRSEMNVSTLELGDSALYLCASSPSGSGTYEQYFGPGTRLTVT.

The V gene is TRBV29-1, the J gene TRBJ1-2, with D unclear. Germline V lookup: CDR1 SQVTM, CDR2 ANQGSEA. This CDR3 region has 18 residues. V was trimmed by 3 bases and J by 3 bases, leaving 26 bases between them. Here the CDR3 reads CSVEEVRVRLEVYYGYTF. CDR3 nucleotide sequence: TGCAGCGTTGAGGAGGTGCGCGTGCGTTTAGAGGTTTACTATGGCTACACCTTC.

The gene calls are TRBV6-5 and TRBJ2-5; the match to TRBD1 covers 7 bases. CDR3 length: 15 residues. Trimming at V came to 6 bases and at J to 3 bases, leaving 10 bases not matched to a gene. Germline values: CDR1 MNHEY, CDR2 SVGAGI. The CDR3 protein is CASSPLTGLKETQYF. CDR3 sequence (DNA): TGTGCCAGCAGCCCTCTGACAGGGTTAAAAGAGACCCAGTACTTC.

The CDR3 spells CASSRQGRPQETQYF. DNA of the CDR3: TGTGCCAGCAGCCGTCAGGGAAGGCCCCAAGAGACCCAGTACTTC. The V and J genes are TRBV5-4 and TRBJ2-5; D possibly corresponds to TRBD1 (5 bases). V was clipped by 4 bases and J by 1 base, with 14 bases between them. Germline assignment: CDR1 SGHNT and CDR2 YYREEE (reference sequence). The CDR3 has 15 amino acids.

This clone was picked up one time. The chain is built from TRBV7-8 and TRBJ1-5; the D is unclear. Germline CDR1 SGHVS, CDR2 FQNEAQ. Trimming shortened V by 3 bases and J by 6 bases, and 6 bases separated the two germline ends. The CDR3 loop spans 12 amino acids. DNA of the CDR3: TGTGCCAGCAGCTTGGAGGGTCAGCCCCAGCATTTT. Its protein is CASSLEGQPQHF. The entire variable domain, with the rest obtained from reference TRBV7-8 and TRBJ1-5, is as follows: GAGVSQSPRYKVAKRGQDVALRCDPISGHVSLFWYQQALGQGPEFLTYFQNEAQLDKSGLPSDRFFAERPEGSVSTLKIQRTQQEDSAVYLCASSLEGQPQHFGDGTRLSIL.

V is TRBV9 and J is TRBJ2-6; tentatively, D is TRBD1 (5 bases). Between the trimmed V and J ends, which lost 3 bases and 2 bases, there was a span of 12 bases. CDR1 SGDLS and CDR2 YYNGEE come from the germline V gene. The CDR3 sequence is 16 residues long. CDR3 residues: CASSGLQEPGANVLTF. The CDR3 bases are TGTGCCAGCAGCGGATTACAGGAACCTGGGGCCAACGTCCTGACTTTC. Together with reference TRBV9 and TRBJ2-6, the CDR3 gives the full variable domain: DSGVTQTPKHLITATGQRVTLRCSPRSGDLSVYWYQQSLDQGLQFLIQYYNGEERAKGNILERFSAQQFPDLHSELNLSSLELGDSALYFCASSGLQEPGANVLTFGAGSRLTVL.